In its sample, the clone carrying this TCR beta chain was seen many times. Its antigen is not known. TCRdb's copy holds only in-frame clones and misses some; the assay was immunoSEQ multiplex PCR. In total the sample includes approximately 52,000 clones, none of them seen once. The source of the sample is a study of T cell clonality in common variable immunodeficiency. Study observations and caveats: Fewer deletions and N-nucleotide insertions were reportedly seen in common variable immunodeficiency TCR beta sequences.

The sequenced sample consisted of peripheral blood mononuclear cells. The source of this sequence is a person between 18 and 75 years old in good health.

The CDR3 DNA, read in part, is TGCGCCAGCAGCCAAGGGCGGGAGCCAGATACG. It translates to CASSQGREPDT. The whole CDR3 protein reads CASSQGREPDTQYF. The gene calls are TRBV4-1 and TRBJ2-3; 7 nucleotides align to TRBD2. With the read ending 3 residues before the CDR3 end, the germline J gene is used to fill in that end. J lost 4 bases, V lost 1 base, and 2 bases had no gene match. This CDR3 spans 14 amino acids. Looked up from germline, CDR1 is MGHRA and CDR2 is YSYEKL.